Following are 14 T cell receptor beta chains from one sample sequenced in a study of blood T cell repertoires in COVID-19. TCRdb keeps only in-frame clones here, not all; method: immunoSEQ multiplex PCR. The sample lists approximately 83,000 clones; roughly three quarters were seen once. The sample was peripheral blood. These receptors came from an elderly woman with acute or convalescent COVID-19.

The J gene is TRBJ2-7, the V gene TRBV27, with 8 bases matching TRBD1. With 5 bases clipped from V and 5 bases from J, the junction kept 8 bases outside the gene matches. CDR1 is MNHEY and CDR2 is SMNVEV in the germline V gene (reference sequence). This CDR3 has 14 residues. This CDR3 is CASSLDRGWHEQYF. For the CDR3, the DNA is TGTGCCAGCAGTCTAGACAGGGGTTGGCACGAGCAGTACTTC.

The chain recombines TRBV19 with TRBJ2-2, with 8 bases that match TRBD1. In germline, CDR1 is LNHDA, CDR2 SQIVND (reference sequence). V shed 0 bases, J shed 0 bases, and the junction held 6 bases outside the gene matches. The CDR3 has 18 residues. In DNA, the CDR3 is TGTGCCAGTAGTATAGACAGGGGGCGCGGCGCGAACACCGGGGAGCTGTTTTTT. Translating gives CASSIDRGRGANTGELFF.

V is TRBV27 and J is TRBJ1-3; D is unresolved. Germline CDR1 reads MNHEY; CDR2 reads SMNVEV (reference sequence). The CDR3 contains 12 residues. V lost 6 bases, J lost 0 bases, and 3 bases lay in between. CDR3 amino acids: CASSYSGNTIYF. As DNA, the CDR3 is TGTGCCAGCAGCTACTCTGGAAACACCATATATTTT.

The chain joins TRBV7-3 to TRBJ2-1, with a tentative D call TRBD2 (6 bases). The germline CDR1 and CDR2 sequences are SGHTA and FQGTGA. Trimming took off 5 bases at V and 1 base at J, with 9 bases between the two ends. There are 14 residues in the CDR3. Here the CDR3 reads CASSPGTSYNEQFF. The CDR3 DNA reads TGTGCCAGCAGCCCCGGGACTTCCTACAATGAGCAGTTCTTC.

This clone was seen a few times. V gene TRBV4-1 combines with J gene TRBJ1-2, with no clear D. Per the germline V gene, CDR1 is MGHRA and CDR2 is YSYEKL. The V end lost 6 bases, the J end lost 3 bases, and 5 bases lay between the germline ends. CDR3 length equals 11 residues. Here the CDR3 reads CASSSDYGYTF. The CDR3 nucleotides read TGCGCCAGCAGTTCGGACTATGGCTACACCTTC.

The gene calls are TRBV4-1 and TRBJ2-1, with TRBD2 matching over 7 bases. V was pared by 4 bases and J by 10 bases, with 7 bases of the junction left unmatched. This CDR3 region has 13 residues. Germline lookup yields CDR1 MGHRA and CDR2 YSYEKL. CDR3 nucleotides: TGCGCCAGCAGCCTACGGACTAGTCGGGAGCAGTTCTTC. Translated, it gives CASSLRTSREQFF.

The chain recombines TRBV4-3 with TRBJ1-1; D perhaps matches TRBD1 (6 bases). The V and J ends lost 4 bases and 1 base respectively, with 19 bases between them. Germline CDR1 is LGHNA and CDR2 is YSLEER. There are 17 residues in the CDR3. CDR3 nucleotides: TGCGCCAGCAGCCCCGACCTGGGGGCGAGGGGGAACACTGAAGCTTTCTTT. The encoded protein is CASSPDLGARGNTEAFF.

The CDR3: CAWSVASGSGETQYF. The CDR3 DNA reads as TGTGCCTGGAGTGTGGCTAGCGGGAGTGGAGAGACCCAGTACTTC. The rearrangement uses TRBV30 and TRBJ2-5; 10 bases are shared with TRBD2. CDR3 length: 15 residues. The V segment lost 0 bases and the J segment 4 bases; nucleotides outside the gene matches: 5. CDR1 GTSNPN and CDR2 SVGIG come from the germline V gene (reference sequence).

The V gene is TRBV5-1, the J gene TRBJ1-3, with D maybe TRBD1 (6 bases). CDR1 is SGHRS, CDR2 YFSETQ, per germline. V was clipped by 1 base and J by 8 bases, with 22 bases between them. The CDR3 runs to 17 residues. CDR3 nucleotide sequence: TGCGCCAGCAGCTTGACCAGGGGCGGTATTGATTCGGACACCATATATTTT. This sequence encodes CASSLTRGGIDSDTIYF.

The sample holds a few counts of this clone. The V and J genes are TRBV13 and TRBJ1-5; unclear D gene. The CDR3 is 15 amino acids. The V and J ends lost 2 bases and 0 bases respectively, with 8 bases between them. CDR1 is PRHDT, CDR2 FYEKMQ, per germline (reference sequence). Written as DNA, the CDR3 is TGTGCCAGCAGCTTAAGGAGTTATAGCAATCAGCCCCAGCATTTT. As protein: CASSLRSYSNQPQHF.

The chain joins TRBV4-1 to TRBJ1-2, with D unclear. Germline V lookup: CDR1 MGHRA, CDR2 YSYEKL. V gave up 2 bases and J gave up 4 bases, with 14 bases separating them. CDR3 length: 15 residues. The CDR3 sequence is CASSQNPQTIYGYTF. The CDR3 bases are TGCGCCAGCAGCCAAAACCCACAGACTATCTATGGCTACACCTTC.

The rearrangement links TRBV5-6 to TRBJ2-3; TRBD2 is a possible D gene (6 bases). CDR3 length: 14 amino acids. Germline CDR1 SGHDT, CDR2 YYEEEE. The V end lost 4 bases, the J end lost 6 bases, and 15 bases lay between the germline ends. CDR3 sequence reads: CASSRVGGVDTQYF. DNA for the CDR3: TGTGCCAGCAGCCGGGTCGGGGGAGTGGATACGCAGTATTTT.

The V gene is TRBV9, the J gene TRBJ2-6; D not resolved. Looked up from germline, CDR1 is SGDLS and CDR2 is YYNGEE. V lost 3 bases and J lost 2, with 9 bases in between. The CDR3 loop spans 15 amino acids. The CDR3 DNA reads TGTGCCAGCAGCGCTCCCCTCGCTGGGGCCAACGTCCTGACTTTC. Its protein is CASSAPLAGANVLTF.

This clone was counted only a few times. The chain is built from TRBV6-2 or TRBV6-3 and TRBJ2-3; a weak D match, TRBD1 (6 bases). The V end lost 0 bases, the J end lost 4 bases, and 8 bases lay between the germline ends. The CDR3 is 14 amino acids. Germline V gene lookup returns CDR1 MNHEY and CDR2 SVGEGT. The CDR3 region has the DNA TGTGCCAGCAGTTACTCTAAGGGGGCAGATACGCAGTATTTT. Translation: CASSYSKGADTQYF.